This T cell receptor beta chain was recovered during a study of OX40 agonist ivuxolimab in advanced cancers. This clone was detected only once. The repertoire was sequenced with immunoSEQ multiplex PCR; TCRdb's copy has only in-frame clones and lacks some. The top ten clones hold approximately 7% of a sample with fewer than 85,000 clones, approximately 87% of them seen once. CDR3 size: 18 residues. Per the germline V gene, CDR1 is PRHDT and CDR2 is FYEKMQ (reference sequence). J lost 0 bases, V lost 4 bases, and 12 bases had no gene match. The chain recombines TRBV13 with TRBJ2-1; 7 positions agree with TRBD2. The material sequenced was CD4+ or CD8+ T cells sorted from blood, taken in a trial of the OX40 agonist ivuxolimab. The clonotype comes from an adult with an advanced solid tumor such as melanoma, head and neck, liver or kidney cancer. The CDR3: CASSSYTSAKPSYNEQFF. In DNA form, the CDR3 reads TGTGCCAGCAGCTCTTATACTAGCGCCAAACCCTCCTACAATGAGCAGTTCTTC.